This T cell receptor (beta chain) was captured by sequencing in a study of shared clonotypes between healthy human individuals. Whole-study findings and limits: It was anticipated that sequencing depth would influence how many clonotypes donors shared.

V lost 3 bases, J lost 0 bases, and 30 bases lay in between. The V gene's germline CDR1 is SGHRS and CDR2 YFSETQ. The CDR3 sequence is 22 residues long. As to this clone: Antigen unknown.

Both subsets, CD45RA+ naive and CD45RA-negative memory, were split from the CD4+ cells. The assay was immunoSEQ multiplex PCR, and TCRdb's table has in-frame clones only and misses some. The repertoire holds 2 million to 2.5 million clones, approximately 94% seen once, with 0.1% to 0.15% in the top ten. The sequenced sample was naive CD4+ T cells sorted from blood. As to subset: CD45RA+ positively selected. This rearrangement joins TRBV5-1 to TRBJ1-4, with D possibly TRBD1 on 6 matching bases. This clonotype was obtained from a man between 18 and 35 years old in good health. This CDR3 reads CASSSAGATTYRSYATNEKLFF. The CDR3 region has the DNA TGCGCCAGCAGCTCAGCAGGGGCCACGACCTATCGTAGCTATGCAACTAATGAAAAACTGTTTTTT. Combining the CDR3 with reference TRBV5-1 and TRBJ1-4 gives the whole variable domain KAGVTQTPRYLIKTRGQQVTLSCSPISGHRSVSWYQQTPGQGLQFLFEYFSETQRNKGNFPGRFSGRQFSNSRSEMNVSTLELGDSALYLCASSSAGATTYRSYATNEKLFFGSGTQLSVL.